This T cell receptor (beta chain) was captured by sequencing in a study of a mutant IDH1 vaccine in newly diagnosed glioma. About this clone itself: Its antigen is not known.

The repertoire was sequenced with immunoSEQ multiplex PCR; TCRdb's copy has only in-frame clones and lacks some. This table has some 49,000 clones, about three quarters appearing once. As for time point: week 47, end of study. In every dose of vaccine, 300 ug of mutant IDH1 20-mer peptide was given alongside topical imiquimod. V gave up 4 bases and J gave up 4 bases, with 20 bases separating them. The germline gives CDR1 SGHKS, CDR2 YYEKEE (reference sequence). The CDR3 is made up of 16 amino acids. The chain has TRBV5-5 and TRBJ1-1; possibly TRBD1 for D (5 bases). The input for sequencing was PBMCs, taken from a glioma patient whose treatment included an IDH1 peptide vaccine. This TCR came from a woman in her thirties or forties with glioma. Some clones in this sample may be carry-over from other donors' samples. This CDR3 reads CASSPDLAGRGTEAFF. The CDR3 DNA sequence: TGTGCCAGCAGCCCGGACCTCGCAGGTAGGGGCACTGAAGCTTTCTTT. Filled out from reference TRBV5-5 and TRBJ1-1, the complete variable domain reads DAGVTQSPTHLIKTRGQQVTLRCSPISGHKSVSWYQQVLGQGPQFIFQYYEKEERGRGNFPDRFSARQFPNYSSELNVNALLLGDSALYLCASSPDLAGRGTEAFFGQGTRLTVV.